This T cell receptor (delta chain) is drawn from a study of gamma-delta T cells after stem cell transplantation. This clone has a handful of counts. This CDR3 has 17 amino acids. Trimming removed 9 bases at V and 0 bases at J, with 23 bases between. CDR1 and CDR2 from the germline V gene are TSWWSYY and QGS. TCRdb re-processed the RT-PCR reads using CATT. The sample includes over 2,500 delta-chain clones, around a fifth of them seen just once. The genes are TRDV1 and TRDJ1; D remains unclear. Sequenced input: gamma-delta T cells. The clonotype was recovered from a human donor. It is not recorded whose cells these are; they may come from a transplant donor. The CDR3 nucleotides are TGTGCTCTACGTCCGTTTAGGCGGAAGAGGGACACCGATAAACTCATCTTT. Translating gives CALRPFRRKRDTDKLIF.